The 27 T cell receptor beta chains below were found in one sample sequenced in a study of blood T cell dynamics during melanoma immunotherapy. Time point specified: pre-treatment baseline. Some clones are missing from TCRdb's copy, which holds only in-frame ones; the method was immunoSEQ multiplex PCR. The table lists 13,000 or so clones, roughly 94% of them singletons. The sequenced sample was effector memory CD8+ T cells from blood, obtained from a patient treated with checkpoint blockade. The receptors stem from a human donor with melanoma.

The chain recombines TRBV5-4 with TRBJ2-7; TRBD1 might be the D (6 bases). The CDR3 runs 12 residues. Between the trimmed V and J ends, which lost 2 bases and 4 bases, there was a span of 7 bases. In germline, CDR1 is SGHNT, CDR2 YYREEE (reference sequence). The CDR3 DNA reads as TGTGCCAGCAGCTTAGGGGGATACGAGCAGTACTTC. Amino acids: CASSLGGYEQYF.

This clone has a handful of counts. The CDR3 DNA reads TGTGCCAGCAGCCCGGAGTCTCGGTATAGGGAGACCCAGTACTTC. This gives the protein CASSPESRYRETQYF. This chain links TRBV7-6 with TRBJ2-5; no definite D call. This CDR3 has 15 amino acids. Deletions cut 5 bases from V and 5 bases from J, with 18 bases between. Germline V gene lookup returns CDR1 SGHVS and CDR2 FNYEAQ.

This clone has only a few counts. The chain uses TRBV9 and TRBJ1-2, with D possibly TRBD1 on 6 matching bases. Germline V gene sequence: CDR1 SGDLS, CDR2 YYNGEE. Deletions cut 3 bases from V and 4 bases from J, with 16 bases between. CDR3 length: 15 amino acids. The CDR3 nucleotides read TGTGCCAGCAGCGCCACCACAGGGTTTGGCTATGGCTACACCTTC. Its protein product is CASSATTGFGYGYTF.

The J gene is TRBJ2-3, the V gene TRBV6-5; 7 positions match TRBD1. With V trimmed by 2 bases and J by 1 base, 3 bases remained unmatched. CDR3 length equals 15 residues. Germline V lookup: CDR1 MNHEY, CDR2 SVGAGI. CDR3 sequence: CASSYGGQRTDTQYF. Here the CDR3 DNA reads TGTGCCAGCAGTTACGGGGGACAGCGCACAGATACGCAGTATTTT.

This chain links TRBV18 with TRBJ1-1, with D unresolved. Germline V gene lookup returns CDR1 KGHSH and CDR2 LQKENI. The germline V and J ends were trimmed by 3 bases and 5 bases, with 7 bases remaining between them. The CDR3 sequence is 12 residues long. The CDR3, as DNA: TGTGCCAGCTCACCTGCGGGGACTGAAGCTTTCTTT. Translating it yields CASSPAGTEAFF.

The chain couples TRBV4-3 to TRBJ1-4, with a weak D call TRBD1 (6 bases). The J call may be in error: the DNA end matches TRBJ2-2 better. CDR3 size: 15 residues. Germline V lookup: CDR1 LGHNA, CDR2 YSLEER. The CDR3 DNA reads as TGCGCCAGCAGCCAAGAAAGGGACATCCCGGGGGAGCTGTTTTTT. Amino acids: CASSQERDIPGELFF.

The J gene is TRBJ2-1, the V gene TRBV10-1, with 14 bases that match TRBD2. J was trimmed by 10 bases and V by 3 bases; bases with no gene match: 8. This CDR3 has 16 amino acids. Germline assignment: CDR1 WNHNN and CDR2 SYGVQD (reference sequence). The CDR3 coding sequence is TGCGCCAGCAGTGACCCGGGACTAGCGGGAGAAGGAGAGCAGTTCTTC. As protein: CASSDPGLAGEGEQFF.

The chain links TRBV6-5 to TRBJ2-5; no clear D gene. Judging by the DNA end, TRBJ2-7 fits better; the J call may be wrong. This CDR3 comprises 13 residues. Germline V gene data show CDR1 as MNHEY and CDR2 as SVGAGI. The CDR3 loop is CASSYSFYYEQYF. CDR3 nucleotide sequence: TGTGCCAGCAGTTACTCGTTCTACTACGAGCAGTACTTC.

The CDR3 DNA follows: TGTGCCAGCAGCCCCCTCATAGGAATGGGGATGGGGAACACCTTC. It yields the protein CASSPLIGMGMGNTF. This chain links TRBV7-8 with TRBJ1-2; D remains ambiguous. CDR3 length: 15 residues. Germline values: CDR1 SGHVS, CDR2 FQNEAQ. V was trimmed by 5 bases and J by 12 bases, leaving 25 bases between them.

The chain joins TRBV11-1 to TRBJ2-7; 7 bases agree with TRBD2. J lost 7 bases, V lost 1 base, and 10 bases had no gene match. This CDR3 contains 15 residues. The germline V gene has CDR1 SGHAT and CDR2 FQDESV (reference sequence). CDR3 region: CASSLGGRALGEQYF. The CDR3 DNA follows: TGTGCCAGCAGCTTAGGAGGGAGGGCCTTGGGTGAGCAGTACTTC.

The chain couples TRBV9 to TRBJ2-3; D might be TRBD1 or TRBD2, each matching 5 bases. Germline V gene data show CDR1 as SGDLS and CDR2 as YYNGEE. This CDR3 has 15 residues. V was shortened by 0 bases and J by 1 base, with 9 bases between the two germline ends. CDR3 protein: CASSVASRGTDTQYF. For the CDR3, the DNA is TGTGCCAGCAGCGTAGCTAGCAGGGGCACAGATACGCAGTATTTT.

The chain recombines TRBV18 with TRBJ2-7; D is undetermined. V lost 5 bases and J lost 3, with 5 bases in between. Germline V gene lookup returns CDR1 KGHSH and CDR2 LQKENI. The CDR3 covers 11 residues. The CDR3 is CASSSGYEQYF. The CDR3 DNA is TGTGCCAGCTCATCTGGCTACGAGCAGTACTTC.

The rearrangement links TRBV15 to TRBJ2-2, with D uncertain. The germline V and J ends were trimmed by 1 base and 1 base, with 7 bases remaining between them. Looked up from germline, CDR1 is LNHNV and CDR2 is YYDKDF (reference sequence). The CDR3 sequence is 15 residues long. As DNA, the CDR3 is TGTGCCACCAGCAGAGTACAGTGGAACACCGGGGAGCTGTTTTTT. Its translation: CATSRVQWNTGELFF.

This clone was recorded only once. This chain joins TRBV7-9 and TRBJ2-1, with D uncertain. Germline V gene sequence: CDR1 SEHNR, CDR2 FQNEAQ (reference sequence). V was clipped by 5 bases and J by 8 bases, with 16 bases between them. CDR3 size: 14 residues. This CDR3 is CASSPPDIADEQFF. The CDR3 coding sequence is TGTGCCAGCAGCCCCCCGGATATAGCCGATGAGCAGTTCTTC.

The CDR3 DNA follows: TGTGCCAGCAGCCTCCAGGGGAGATTGAACACTGAAGCTTTCTTT. Its translation is CASSLQGRLNTEAFF. This chain joins TRBV2 and TRBJ1-1, with D perhaps TRBD1 (6 bases). Germline V CDR1 and CDR2: SNHLY, FYNNEI. The CDR3 has 15 amino acids. Trimming took 6 bases from V and 0 from J, leaving 14 bases between them.

J is TRBJ2-7 and V is TRBV6-1; 10 nucleotides agree with TRBD2. Germline values: CDR1 MNHNS, CDR2 SASEGT. This CDR3 has 17 residues. J gave up 4 bases and V 2 bases, and 11 bases lay outside the gene matches. Here the CDR3 reads CASSEKQGLAGAYEQYF. The DNA of the CDR3 is TGTGCCAGCAGTGAAAAGCAGGGGCTAGCGGGAGCATACGAGCAGTACTTC.

This sequence joins TRBV6-5 and TRBJ1-2; D is uncertain. Trimming removed 0 bases from V and 7 bases from J, with 15 bases in between. From germline, CDR1 is MNHEY and CDR2 SVGAGI. The CDR3 length is 15 residues. CDR3 sequence (DNA): TGTGCCAGCAGTTACTCCCCAGCAGGAGAGGTTGGCTACACCTTC. Translation gives CASSYSPAGEVGYTF.

The chain combines TRBV19 with TRBJ2-7; TRBD2 matches 7 bases. After removal of 3 bases from V and 7 bases from J, the junction contained 12 bases not matched to a gene. This CDR3 comprises 15 residues. Looked up from germline, CDR1 is LNHDA and CDR2 is SQIVND (reference sequence). The CDR3 here is CASSIFLGRSVEQYF. CDR3 coding DNA: TGTGCCAGTAGTATTTTTCTCGGGAGGTCTGTGGAGCAGTACTTC.

The CDR3 nucleotides are TGTGCCAGCAGCGTAGAGGCTAGCGACCAAGAGACCCAGTACTTC. Translated, it gives CASSVEASDQETQYF. This chain links TRBV9 with TRBJ2-5, with D perhaps TRBD2 (6 bases). The CDR3 length is 15 residues. Germline V gene data show CDR1 as SGDLS and CDR2 as YYNGEE. V dropped 0 bases and J dropped 0 bases, with 9 bases sitting between them.

The V and J genes are TRBV27 and TRBJ1-1; a possible D gene is TRBD1 (5 bases). The V gene's germline CDR1 is MNHEY and CDR2 SMNVEV (reference sequence). The CDR3 runs to 14 residues. Trimming removed 5 bases at V and 0 bases at J, with 10 bases between. DNA for the CDR3: TGTGCCAGCAGTCCAGGGCTCCTGAACACTGAAGCTTTCTTT. Translated: CASSPGLLNTEAFF.

V gene TRBV4-3 combines with J gene TRBJ1-2; D may be TRBD1 (5 bases). CDR1 LGHNA and CDR2 YSLEER come from the germline V gene. The CDR3 is 17 residues long. Trimming left V 0 bases short and J 1 base short, with 15 bases between. The CDR3 spells CASSQDISQAINYGYTF. The CDR3 DNA follows: TGCGCCAGCAGCCAAGATATTTCACAGGCCATTAACTATGGCTACACCTTC.

The CDR3 DNA is TGTGCCAGCAGCCCAACTTGGTATGAGCAGTTCTTC. Translated: CASSPTWYEQFF. The rearrangement joins TRBV11-2 to TRBJ2-1; unclear D gene. The CDR3 covers 12 residues. Looked up from germline, CDR1 is SGHAT and CDR2 is FQNNGV. Trimming left V 5 bases short and J 8 bases short, with 10 bases between.

CDR3 protein: CSVELVGTIYEQYF. The CDR3 DNA reads TGCAGCGTTGAATTAGTGGGCACCATCTACGAGCAGTACTTC. This chain joins TRBV29-1 and TRBJ2-5, with D unresolved. The J call may be mistaken, given a closer DNA end match to TRBJ2-7. This CDR3 is built from 14 residues. Per germline, CDR1 SQVTM and CDR2 ANQGSEA.

The rearrangement uses TRBV19 and TRBJ1-3; possibly TRBD1 for D (5 bases). CDR3 length: 13 amino acids. Per germline, CDR1 LNHDA and CDR2 SQIVND (reference sequence). Trimming pared 10 bases from V and 2 bases from J, leaving 12 bases between. The CDR3 sequence is CATLEGTGNTIYF. The CDR3 DNA reads as TGTGCCACCCTAGAGGGGACTGGAAACACCATATATTTT.

The CDR3 DNA is TGCGCCAGCAGCCAAGAGCGAAGGAGGGATTTTGAGCAGTTCTTC. This translates into CASSQERRRDFEQFF. The genes are TRBV4-3 and TRBJ2-1; possibly TRBD2 for D (6 bases). Germline values: CDR1 LGHNA, CDR2 YSLEER. The CDR3 extends over 15 amino acids. Trimming took 0 bases from V and 9 from J, leaving 15 bases between them.

The chain employs TRBV27 and TRBJ2-1, with 11 nucleotides matching TRBD2. The germline V gene has CDR1 MNHEY and CDR2 SMNVEV (reference sequence). Trimming at V came to 4 bases and at J to 6 bases, leaving 5 bases not matched to a gene. This CDR3 contains 15 residues. In DNA form, the CDR3 reads TGTGCCAGCAGTTACGGGACTAGCGGATTCAATGAGCAGTTCTTC. Protein: CASSYGTSGFNEQFF.

The chain couples TRBV9 to TRBJ1-4; D is possibly TRBD1 (6 bases). The CDR3 totals 15 residues. CDR1 is SGDLS, CDR2 YYNGEE, per germline. V was cut by 0 bases and J by 2 bases, with 8 bases left in between. The DNA of the CDR3 is TGTGCCAGCAGCGTAGGGGGGGCTACTAATGAAAAACTGTTTTTT. Protein product: CASSVGGATNEKLFF.